Following are 5 T cell receptor beta chains from one sample sequenced in a study of OX40 agonist ivuxolimab in advanced cancers. Clones were sequenced by immunoSEQ multiplex PCR, and TCRdb holds only the in-frame ones, with some missing. The sample has 98,000 or so clones; more than 85% are singletons. The specimen comprised CD4+ or CD8+ T cells sorted from blood, sampled in a trial of the OX40 agonist ivuxolimab. The receptors derive from an adult with an advanced solid tumor such as melanoma, head and neck, liver or kidney cancer.

This chain connects TRBV28 to TRBJ1-4; possibly TRBD1 for D (6 bases). V was pared by 11 bases and J by 1 base, with 8 bases between. The CDR3 spans 12 residues. Germline V CDR1 and CDR2: MDHEN, SYDVKM. CDR3 loop: CAGQRTNEKLFF. The CDR3 nucleotides are TGTGCCGGACAGCGAACTAATGAAAAACTGTTTTTT.

The V gene is TRBV4-2, the J gene TRBJ2-1, with TRBD2 matching over 14 bases. The J segment lost 7 bases and the V segment lost 4 bases, leaving 9 bases of the junction unmatched. Germline V gene data show CDR1 as LGHNA and CDR2 as YNFKEQ. This CDR3 comprises 17 residues. DNA of the CDR3: TGTGCCAGCAGCCTCCGGACTAGCGGGAGGAGTAGGAATGAGCAGTTCTTC. It specifies CASSLRTSGRSRNEQFF.

DNA of the CDR3: TGTGCCAGCAGTTACGGGCCACCCTACAATCAGCCCCAGCATTTT. This encodes CASSYGPPYNQPQHF. The chain is built from TRBV5-8 and TRBJ1-5; D not certain. CDR1 and CDR2 (germline): SGHTS, YDEGEE. The CDR3 is 15 amino acids. Deletions cut 5 bases from V and 3 bases from J, with 15 bases between.

This chain connects TRBV21-1 to TRBJ2-7; the table's D call, TRBD1, was not checked against the DNA. TRBV21-1 is an annotated pseudogene. The CDR3 covers 13 residues. CDR3 loop: CAPQGNTSYEQYF. The CDR3, as DNA: TGTGCCCCCCAGGGGAACACCTCCTACGAGCAGTACTTC.

The chain employs TRBV28 and TRBJ1-5, with unresolved D. The germline V gene encodes CDR1 MDHEN and CDR2 SYDVKM. The CDR3 runs to 14 residues. V lost 3 bases to trimming and J lost 3 bases, with 9 bases between them. CDR3 amino acids: CASSLPQNNQPQHF. The CDR3 DNA follows: TGTGCCAGCAGTTTGCCGCAGAACAATCAGCCCCAGCATTTT.